The clone carrying this T cell receptor beta chain appeared once. This sample stems from a study of blood T cell repertoires in COVID-19. About the study: The United States, Italy and Spain supplied acute and convalescent COVID-19 samples. T cells, B-cell-depleted T cells, or PBMCs provided the cDNA or gDNA that served as material.

This CDR3 has 13 amino acids. V lost 2 bases and J 4 bases, leaving 8 bases between the germline ends. Germline values: CDR1 MNHEY, CDR2 SMNVEV (reference sequence). As handled by the study authors: From reference gene primer amplification, estimates of nucleated cell counts were derived. Profiling relied on immunoSEQ multiplex PCR, and the TCRdb table lists in-frame clones only, not all of them. V, J and clone size were drawn from that table, and D and trimming were deduced from the DNA. The data hold around 70,000 clones, with 90% to 95% observed a single time. The receptor's source is a human donor in a cohort sampled during active COVID-19. The sequenced sample was peripheral blood. The rearrangement links TRBV27 to TRBJ1-2; D call uncertain. The CDR3 protein is CASSLSRSYGYTF. The CDR3 DNA is TGTGCCAGCAGTTTAAGTCGTAGCTATGGCTACACCTTC.